This note documents a single TCR beta chain sequence. Its matching antigen is unknown. This entry is derived from a study of siplizumab effects on memory and regulatory T cells. Germline V gene lookup returns CDR1 SGHNT and CDR2 YYREEE (reference sequence). V trimming: 1 base; J trimming: 0 bases; junction bases outside the gene matches: 7. This CDR3 has 18 residues. Study findings and constraints: Assignment to unstimulated subsets succeeded for only a minor fraction of the alloreactive clones. Naive T cell populations appeared to exhibit greater diversity than memory cells and appeared to be major alloresponse contributors.

The protocol was immunoSEQ multiplex PCR, while the TCRdb copy is restricted to in-frame clones and leaves out a portion. The data hold about 82,000 clones, with roughly 87% observed a single time. The receptor was isolated from a human donor in good health. The V call is TRBV5-4, the J call TRBJ1-5, with 10 bases lining up with TRBD1. The material sequenced was Tregs sorted from blood. The CDR3 nucleotides read TGTGCCAGCAGCTTGACCGGGACAGGGGAAGCTAGCAATCAGCCCCAGCATTTT. The encoded protein is CASSLTGTGEASNQPQHF.